The 2 T cell receptor beta chains below were found in one sample sequenced in a study of blood T cells in healthy people across ages. Next came a second PCR, run for about 7 to 12 cycles, which used a sample-barcoded 5' primer along with a J-beta primer mix. Via MiXCR, TCRdb re-called the 5' RACE reads, giving one row per CDR3 protein. The sample lists about 1,500,000 distinct CDR3 sequences, 28% occurring once. The sequencing sample was made of blood. All receptors come from a woman under 40 in good health.

Regarding this clonotype: A much larger clonotype is one base distant, so this may be a read error. The gene calls are TRBV7-9 and TRBJ2-1; no clear D gene. The J call may be mistaken, given a closer DNA end match to TRBJ2-7. The CDR3 has 14 residues. Germline V CDR1 and CDR2: SEHNR, FQNEAQ (reference sequence). CDR3 sequence reads: CASDPASSYNEQYF. CDR3 in DNA: TGTGCCAGCGACCCGGCGAGCTCCTACAATGAGCAGTACTTC.

The V and J genes are TRBV18 and TRBJ2-1; the match to TRBD1 covers 9 bases. The CDR3 sequence is 14 residues long. In germline, CDR1 is KGHSH, CDR2 LQKENI. With 3 bases clipped from V and 7 bases from J, the junction kept 4 bases outside the gene matches. CDR3 coding DNA: TGTGCCAGCTCACCCGGACAGGGGAAGAATGAGCAGTTCTTC. Protein: CASSPGQGKNEQFF. Based on the CDR3 plus reference TRBV18 and TRBJ2-1, the full variable domain is NAGVMQNPRHLVRRRGQEARLRCSPMKGHSHVYWYRQLPEEGLKFMVYLQKENIIDESGMPKERFSAEFPKEGPSILRIQQVVRGDSAAYFCASSPGQGKNEQFFGPGTRLTVL.